These T cell receptor beta chains were read from a single sample in a study of blood T cells in healthy people across ages. TCRdb called the 5' RACE reads again in MiXCR, with one record for every CDR3 protein. This table holds roughly 570,000 distinct CDR3 sequences, approximately 30% found once. Sequencing input: blood. These receptors were collected from a woman in her 70s in good health. Each CDR3 is given with its conserved first and last residue. The D gene is left open where the match is weak. Only part of the rows carry a size: once, few, many, or a class if the clone is expanded.

D gene,J gene,clone size,V gene,CDR3 protein,CDR3 DNA
TRBD2,TRBJ2-5,many,TRBV20-1,CSARDRGLAKETQYF,TGCAGTGCTAGAGATCGGGGACTAGCTAAAGAGACCCAGTACTTC
NA,TRBJ2-7,NA,TRBV20-1,CSARAPRDGMGEQYF,TGCAGTGCTAGAGCGCCCCGGGACGGGATGGGGGAGCAGTACTTC
TRBD1,TRBJ2-5,few,TRBV5-1,CASSIGQGAQETQYF,TGCGCCAGCAGCATCGGACAGGGGGCGCAGGAGACCCAGTACTTC
NA,TRBJ1-4,NA,TRBV4-2,CASSQGIASKTNEKLFF,TGTGCCAGCAGCCAAGGGATAGCTTCCAAGACTAATGAAAAACTGTTTTTT
NA,TRBJ1-1,NA,TRBV7-3,CASSLNRENTEAFF,TGTGCCAGCAGTCTGAACAGGGAGAACACTGAAGCTTTCTTT
TRBD1,TRBJ1-5,NA,TRBV5-1,CASSLGQENQPQHF,TGCGCCAGCAGCCTGGGACAGGAAAATCAGCCCCAGCATTTT
TRBD2,TRBJ2-1,few,TRBV7-2,CASSRGGPYNEQFF,TGTGCCAGCAGCCGGGGGGGCCCGTACAATGAGCAGTTCTTC
NA,TRBJ1-2,few,TRBV5-6,CASSPQTGFNYGYTF,TGTGCCAGCAGCCCCCAGACAGGTTTTAACTATGGCTACACCTTC
TRBD1,TRBJ2-3,NA,TRBV6-1,CASSEVHSGQSTDTQYF,TGTGCCAGCAGTGAAGTTCACTCGGGACAGAGCACAGATACGCAGTATTTT
NA,TRBJ2-5,NA,TRBV12-3/TRBV12-4,CASSLPRGSREQYF,TGTGCCAGCAGTCTTCCCCGTGGGTCTCGGGAGCAGTACTTC
NA,TRBJ2-2,NA,TRBV29-1,CSVAHQGGDGELFF,TGCAGCGTTGCCCACCAGGGTGGTGACGGGGAGCTGTTTTTT
NA,TRBJ2-1,many,TRBV11-2,CASSPRGQGNEQFF,TGTGCCAGCAGCCCACGTGGTCAGGGGAATGAGCAGTTCTTC
NA,TRBJ2-5,few,TRBV27,CASSRQSGTETQYF,TGTGCCAGCAGTCGACAGTCGGGGACAGAGACCCAGTACTTC
NA,TRBJ1-3,NA,TRBV3-1,CASSDRPSHSGNTIYF,TGTGCCAGCAGCGACCGCCCGTCCCACTCTGGAAACACCATATATTTT
NA,TRBJ2-3,NA,TRBV20-1,CRGGAGDTQYF,TGCAGGGGGGGGGCCGGAGATACGCAGTATTTT
NA,TRBJ2-5,NA,TRBV18,CASSPPQPNEETQYF,TGTGCCAGCTCACCACCGCAACCGAACGAAGAGACCCAGTACTTC
TRBD1,TRBJ1-1,few,TRBV20-1,CSASGQGIGLGAFF,TGCAGTGCTAGCGGACAGGGGATCGGGTTGGGAGCTTTCTTT
TRBD2,TRBJ2-5,NA,TRBV4-2,CASSQGEGETQYF,TGTGCCAGCAGCCAAGGGGAGGGAGAGACCCAGTACTTC
TRBD1,TRBJ1-2,once,TRBV5-1,CASSKNPTGQGADGYTF,TGCGCCAGCAGCAAGAATCCGACGGGACAGGGGGCGGATGGCTACACCTTC
NA,TRBJ1-2,NA,TRBV29-1,CSVGGGLDGYTF,TGCAGCGTCGGAGGGGGGTTAGATGGCTACACCTTC
NA,TRBJ1-2,NA,TRBV7-3,CASSLSGDNAYGYTF,TGTGCCAGCAGCTTAAGCGGGGACAACGCCTATGGCTACACCTTC
TRBD2,TRBJ2-5,NA,TRBV20-1,CSARDLSGRGQETQYF,TGCAGTGCTAGAGATTTAAGCGGGAGGGGACAAGAGACCCAGTACTTC
NA,TRBJ1-4,many,TRBV18,CASSSITGRLNEKLFF,TGTGCCAGCTCATCCATTACAGGAAGACTTAATGAAAAACTGTTTTTT
NA,TRBJ2-1,NA,TRBV29-1,CSAEVNEQFF,TGCAGCGCTGAGGTCAATGAGCAGTTCTTC
TRBD1,TRBJ1-2,NA,TRBV12-3/TRBV12-4,CASRKGQNYGYTF,TGTGCCAGCAGGAAGGGACAGAACTATGGCTACACCTTC
TRBD1,TRBJ2-3,NA,TRBV29-1,CSVDRGRRDTQYF,TGCAGCGTTGACAGGGGGCGAAGAGATACGCAGTATTTT
NA,TRBJ1-4,NA,TRBV12-3/TRBV12-4,CASSNIFEKLFF,TGTGCCAGCAGTAACATTTTTGAAAAACTGTTTTTT
TRBD2,TRBJ2-5,many,TRBV7-2,CASSLGGGQETQYF,TGTGCCAGCAGCTTAGGCGGGGGACAAGAGACCCAGTACTTC
TRBD1,TRBJ1-1,NA,TRBV11-2,CASSLVQGGTEAFF,TGTGCCAGCAGCTTAGTTCAGGGGGGGACTGAAGCTTTCTTT
TRBD1,TRBJ2-7,NA,TRBV20-1,CSASKRPMTGGAGEQYF,TGCAGTGCTAGTAAACGCCCAATGACAGGGGGCGCGGGCGAGCAGTACTTC
NA,TRBJ2-4,NA,TRBV6-6,CASSYSLGLAKKNIQYF,TGTGCCAGCAGTTATTCCCTTGGGCTAGCCAAGAAAAACATTCAGTACTTC
NA,TRBJ2-3,once,TRBV10-3,CAISPGSDTQYF,TGTGCCATCAGTCCGGGATCAGATACGCAGTATTTT
TRBD1,TRBJ2-1,NA,TRBV12-3/TRBV12-4,CASTPGQGNYNEQFF,TGTGCCAGCACCCCGGGACAGGGAAACTACAATGAGCAGTTCTTC
TRBD1,TRBJ1-1,NA,TRBV6-4,CASSADRATTEAFF,TGTGCCAGCAGTGCCGACAGGGCGACCACTGAAGCTTTCTTT
NA,TRBJ1-1,NA,TRBV29-1,CSVEMWNTEAFF,TGCAGCGTTGAAATGTGGAACACTGAAGCTTTCTTT
NA,TRBJ2-7,few,TRBV5-1,CASSPPGDEQYF,TGCGCCAGCAGCCCCCCCGGGGACGAGCAGTACTTC
TRBD2,TRBJ2-5,few,TRBV9,CASSVASGGAYETQYF,TGTGCCAGCAGCGTAGCTAGCGGGGGGGCCTATGAGACCCAGTACTTC
NA,TRBJ2-5,few,TRBV20-1,CSARFTYHQETQYF,TGCAGTGCTAGGTTCACATACCACCAAGAGACCCAGTACTTC
TRBD1,TRBJ1-3,NA,TRBV7-8,CASSNPGTAGNTIYF,TGTGCCAGTAGCAACCCCGGGACAGCAGGAAACACCATATATTTT
TRBD1,TRBJ1-1,NA,TRBV28,CASSPNRGSAAFF,TGTGCCAGCAGTCCTAACAGGGGCTCAGCAGCTTTCTTT
NA,TRBJ2-6,NA,TRBV5-1,CATADGYSGANVLTF,TGCGCCACCGCGGACGGTTACTCTGGGGCCAACGTCCTGACTTTC
NA,TRBJ2-7,NA,TRBV24-1,CVTSGVQLPYEQYF,TGTGTCACCAGTGGAGTACAACTTCCCTACGAGCAGTACTTC
NA,TRBJ1-1,few,TRBV6-2/TRBV6-3,CASSYTTGSTYTEAFF,TGTGCCAGCAGTTACACGACAGGTTCTACGTACACTGAAGCTTTCTTT
NA,TRBJ2-5,NA,TRBV27,CASSLSASGGRRDQYF,TGTGCCAGCAGTTTATCGGCTAGTGGGGGAAGAAGGGACCAGTACTTC
NA,TRBJ2-7,many,TRBV7-9,CASSTVLHEQYF,TGTGCCAGCAGCACCGTACTCCACGAGCAGTACTTC